The clone carrying this T cell receptor (beta chain) was detected a few times. Its cognate antigen is unknown. Together with a sample-barcoded 5' primer, a J-beta primer mix was included in a second PCR lasting roughly 6 to 12 cycles. TCRdb reprocessed the 5' RACE reads with MiXCR, giving one entry per CDR3 protein. The sample comprises around 780,000 distinct CDR3 sequences, 25% to 30% of which are singletons, and 3% rests with the top ten. The data are from a study of blood T cells in healthy people across ages. PBMCs, at least 6.5 million per sample, were isolated. Study-wide results and limits: Age advanced and TCR beta diversity per million T cells fell, roughly linearly.

In addition, the sample was reused for a study of T cells of mothers and their children. That report adds: A few healthy Caucasian mothers and their six children donated.

Material: blood. This clonotype originated in a boy between 10 and 17 years old in good health.

The CDR3 region is CASSHDTRTGGVGTDTQYF. For the CDR3, the DNA is TGCGCCAGCAGCCACGATACCCGGACAGGGGGCGTCGGGACAGATACGCAGTATTTT. The chain couples TRBV4-1 to TRBJ2-3; 11 nucleotides match TRBD1. The CDR3 runs to 19 residues. Germline values: CDR1 MGHRA, CDR2 YSYEKL. Trimming removed 3 bases from V and 3 bases from J; junction bases left unmatched: 14.